Shown below are 12 T cell receptor beta chains from a single sample sequenced in a study of beta chain features in type 1 diabetes. The sequenced template was cDNA made from the entire isolated RNA. The repertoire was sequenced with immunoSEQ multiplex PCR; TCRdb's copy has only in-frame clones and lacks some. The data contain about 150,000 clones, over 7.5% of them seen just once; the ten biggest clones take up 2% to 3%. The material sequenced was central memory CD4+ T cells from blood. These TCRs come from a woman younger than 30 in good health.

A few counts support this clone. This chain connects TRBV5-4 to TRBJ2-5; maybe TRBD1 (6 bases). V was cut by 4 bases and J by 5 bases, with 12 bases left in between. Germline-derived CDR1 and CDR2 are SGHNT and YYREEE (reference sequence). This CDR3 is built from 13 residues. CDR3 nucleotides: TGTGCCAGCAGCATCGGACAGCCGGAGACCCAGTACTTC. It encodes CASSIGQPETQYF.

In its sample, this clone was seen a few times. The chain couples TRBV5-4 to TRBJ1-2, with D perhaps TRBD1 (6 bases). V lost 0 bases to trimming and J lost 2 bases, with 11 bases between them. This CDR3 has 15 amino acids. CDR1 is SGHNT and CDR2 is YYREEE in the germline V gene (reference sequence). CDR3 in amino acids: CASSLDQGMNYGYTF. In nucleotides, the CDR3 is TGTGCCAGCAGCTTGGATCAGGGGATGAACTATGGCTACACCTTC. Filled out from reference TRBV5-4 and TRBJ1-2, the complete variable domain reads ETGVTQSPTHLIKTRGQQVTLRCSSQSGHNTVSWYQQALGQGPQFIFQYYREEENGRGNFPPRFSGLQFPNYSSELNVNALELDDSALYLCASSLDQGMNYGYTFGSGTRLTVV.

This clone has just a few counts. The chain uses TRBV30 and TRBJ1-4; 7 nucleotides line up with TRBD1. V lost 2 bases, J lost 5 bases, and 8 bases stayed unmatched. This CDR3 has 15 amino acids. The germline V gene has CDR1 GTSNPN and CDR2 SVGIG (reference sequence). CDR3 loop: CAWSTQTGRNEKLFF. The CDR3 nucleotides are TGTGCCTGGAGTACCCAGACAGGGAGAAATGAAAAACTGTTTTTT.

In regard to this clone: At the DNA level, this CDR3 is encoded by other sequences in the same sample as well. The V call is TRBV12-5, the J call TRBJ2-1; 7 nucleotides align to TRBD2. The CDR3 totals 12 residues. Germline V gene sequence: CDR1 LGHNT, CDR2 FRNRAP. Trimming at V came to 4 bases and at J to 9 bases, leaving 3 bases not matched to a gene. The chain's CDR3 is CASGSLAGEQFF. The CDR3 DNA is TGTGCTAGTGGTTCCTTAGCGGGTGAGCAGTTCTTC.

The V and J genes are TRBV19 and TRBJ2-3; 8 positions match TRBD2. The germline CDR1 and CDR2 sequences are LNHDA and SQIVND (reference sequence). Losses at the gene ends were 3 bases for V and 6 bases for J; bases not matched to a gene: 8. CDR3 length: 15 amino acids. Here the CDR3 DNA reads TGTGCCAGTAGTATGGGGCCGGGACTAGAGGATACGCAGTATTTT. This translates into CASSMGPGLEDTQYF.

The V and J genes are TRBV25-1 and TRBJ1-6; TRBD1 matches at 7 bases. V lost 5 bases and J lost 10; bases outside the gene matches: 11. CDR1 and CDR2 from the germline V gene are MGHDK and SYGVNS. The CDR3 sequence is 15 residues long. The CDR3, as DNA: TGTGCCAGCAGTTCCGACAGGGTGAGGGGATCACCCCTCCACTTT. The encoded protein is CASSSDRVRGSPLHF.

The rearrangement joins TRBV27 to TRBJ2-1; 16 nucleotides match TRBD2. The CDR3 loop spans 14 amino acids. With V trimmed by 8 bases and J by 9 bases, 4 bases remained unmatched. The germline V gene has CDR1 MNHEY and CDR2 SMNVEV (reference sequence). CDR3 loop: CASPGTSGRGEQFF. The CDR3 DNA sequence: TGTGCCAGCCCCGGGACTAGCGGGAGGGGTGAGCAGTTCTTC.

The rearrangement uses TRBV7-9 and TRBJ2-5; D is undetermined. Germline V CDR1 and CDR2: SEHNR, FQNEAQ (reference sequence). This CDR3 has 14 residues. The V end lost 4 bases, the J end lost 2 bases, and 11 bases lay between the germline ends. The CDR3 nucleotides are TGTGCCAGCAGCTCGTCCGAGCCACAAGAGACCCAGTACTTC. It encodes CASSSSEPQETQYF.

The V call is TRBV28, the J call TRBJ1-1; 8 bases are shared with TRBD1. Germline trimming cut 5 bases from V and 5 bases from J; bases unmatched to any gene: 7. This CDR3 is built from 14 residues. Germline CDR1 reads MDHEN; CDR2 reads SYDVKM. Written as DNA, the CDR3 is TGTGCCAGCAGTCGGACAGGGAGGTTTACTGAAGCTTTCTTT. Amino acid sequence: CASSRTGRFTEAFF. Looking up the rest from reference TRBV28 and TRBJ1-1 gives the full variable domain: DVKVTQSSRYLVKRTGEKVFLECVQDMDHENMFWYRQDPGLGLRLIYFSYDVKMKEKGDIPEGYSVSREKKERFSLILESASTNQTSMYLCASSRTGRFTEAFFGQGTRLTVV.

The J gene is TRBJ1-1, the V gene TRBV5-6, with D tentatively TRBD1 (6 bases). In germline, CDR1 is SGHDT, CDR2 YYEEEE. The CDR3 consists of 14 residues. The V and J ends lost 3 bases and 2 bases respectively, with 11 bases between them. This CDR3 reads CASSSTGVNTEAFF. The CDR3, as DNA: TGTGCCAGCAGCTCGACAGGAGTTAACACTGAAGCTTTCTTT.

The chain couples TRBV4-1 to TRBJ1-6; D gene unclear. Germline assignment: CDR1 MGHRA and CDR2 YSYEKL. This CDR3 spans 15 amino acids. V was shortened by 0 bases and J by 7 bases, with 10 bases between the two germline ends. CDR3 in DNA: TGCGCCAGCAGCCAAGAACTTGGGCAGAATTCACCCCTCCACTTT. Translated, it gives CASSQELGQNSPLHF.

This chain connects TRBV5-1 to TRBJ2-7; 7 bases align to TRBD1. The germline gives CDR1 SGHRS, CDR2 YFSETQ. The CDR3 has 15 residues. Losses at the gene ends were 4 bases for V and 0 bases for J; bases not matched to a gene: 7. The CDR3 loop is CASSKGQASSYEQYF. CDR3 DNA: TGCGCCAGCAGCAAAGGACAGGCCTCCTCCTACGAGCAGTACTTC.